This TCR beta chain was recovered during a study of T cell changes during pregnancy in multiple sclerosis. Profiling relied on immunoSEQ multiplex PCR, and the TCRdb table lists in-frame clones only, not all of them. The table records tens of thousands of clones, approximately 89% of them present only once. The CDR3 loop spans 15 amino acids. The ends lost 1 base at V and 3 bases at J; junction bases unmatched: 5. CDR1 is MGHRA and CDR2 is YSYEKL in the germline V gene. The chain is built from TRBV4-1 and TRBJ2-7, with 8 positions matching TRBD1. The receptor was isolated from a female donor with multiple sclerosis, enrolled in a pregnancy study. The sequences come from CD8+ T cells from peripheral blood mononuclear cells, collected in the second trimester of pregnancy. The CDR3 spells CASSQGGTGNYEQYF. For the CDR3, the DNA is TGCGCCAGCAGCCAAGGCGGGACAGGCAACTACGAGCAGTACTTC.